The 18 T cell receptor beta chains given below trace back to one sample, sequenced in a study of T cells in Graves' hyperthyroidism and ophthalmopathy. TCR beta CDR3 region amplification was performed from RNA transcripts. The HTBI primer set served for first-round RT-PCR of the TCR CDR3. From the multiplex PCR reads, TCRdb called clonotypes with MiXCR, one entry per CDR3 protein. The repertoire includes hundreds of thousands of distinct CDR3 sequences, about a sixth of them detected once, and around 18% sits in the top ten. The specimen sequenced was blood. The source is a woman younger than 30 with Graves' hyperthyroidism.

The chain recombines TRBV7-3 with TRBJ2-7; D tentatively reads TRBD1 or TRBD2 (5 bases each). Germline CDR1 and CDR2: SGHTA and FQGTGA. This CDR3 contains 13 residues. Deletions cut 3 bases from V and 4 bases from J, with 10 bases between. CDR3 region: CASSFPGAYEQYF. CDR3 DNA sequence: TGTGCCAGCAGCTTCCCCGGGGCATACGAGCAGTACTTC.

This clonotype was picked up many times. V is TRBV24-1 and J is TRBJ2-5; 13 nucleotides align to TRBD2. The CDR3 runs to 19 residues. V was pared by 2 bases and J by 4 bases, with 12 bases of the junction left unmatched. The germline V gene encodes CDR1 KGHDR and CDR2 SFDVKD. CDR3 coding DNA: TGTGCCACCAGTGATTGGGGACTAGCGGGGTTATTTAACGGAGAGACCCAGTACTTC. Translation gives CATSDWGLAGLFNGETQYF.

The rearrangement joins TRBV25-1 to TRBJ1-5, with D uncertain. Trimming cost V 7 bases and J 4 bases, with 8 bases left between them. From germline, CDR1 is MGHDK and CDR2 SYGVNS. The CDR3 is 12 amino acids. CDR3 sequence reads: CASIQRNQPQHF. The CDR3, as DNA: TGTGCCAGCATCCAGAGGAATCAGCCCCAGCATTTT.

This clonotype was observed a handful of times. This chain joins TRBV6-1 and TRBJ2-1; D is unresolved. The CDR3 spans 11 residues. V lost 6 bases to trimming and J lost 9 bases, with 9 bases between them. The germline V gene has CDR1 MNHNS and CDR2 SASEGT. The CDR3 loop reads CASSSSVEQFF. DNA for the CDR3: TGTGCCAGCAGCTCCAGCGTTGAGCAGTTCTTC.

This clonotype has a count of ten or more. The chain links TRBV2 to TRBJ2-1; 8 bases are shared with TRBD1. CDR1 SNHLY and CDR2 FYNNEI come from the germline V gene. V trimming: 6 bases; J trimming: 10 bases; junction bases outside the gene matches: 17. This CDR3 has 16 amino acids. The CDR3 nucleotides read TGTGCCAGCAGGCCCGGACAGGGTTCCCCTCTTGGGGAGCAGTTCTTC. It codes for CASRPGQGSPLGEQFF. Looking up the rest from reference TRBV2 and TRBJ2-1 gives the full variable domain: EPEVTQTPSHQVTQMGQEVILRCVPISNHLYFYWYRQILGQKVEFLVSFYNNEISEKSEIFDDQFSVERPDGSNFTLKIRSTKLEDSAMYFCASRPGQGSPLGEQFFGPGTRLTVL.

This clonotype was picked up many times. This rearrangement joins TRBV4-2 to TRBJ2-7; TRBD2 is a possible D gene (6 bases). The CDR3 length is 16 residues. Trimming stripped 2 bases from V and 2 bases from J, with 16 bases between. Per the germline V gene, CDR1 is LGHNA and CDR2 is YNFKEQ. In DNA form, the CDR3 reads TGTGCCAGCAGCCAATGGTGGGACTGGAGGACCTACGAGCAGTACTTC. It yields the protein CASSQWWDWRTYEQYF.

A few counts support this clonotype. DNA for the CDR3: TGTGCCAGCAGTTATCTTCTGCGGGGGGGCATCGATGAGCAGTTCTTC. It specifies CASSYLLRGGIDEQFF. V usage is TRBV5-4 and J usage is TRBJ2-1; 9 nucleotides agree with TRBD2. The CDR3 is made up of 16 amino acids. The J segment lost 8 bases and the V segment lost 5 bases, leaving 14 bases of the junction unmatched. CDR1 is SGHNT and CDR2 is YYREEE in the germline V gene (reference sequence).

This clonotype appeared a few times. This chain links TRBV27 with TRBJ2-4; TRBD2 aligns across 10 bases. V lost 5 bases and J lost 1; bases outside the gene matches: 5. This CDR3 is built from 16 residues. CDR1 and CDR2 from the germline V gene are MNHEY and SMNVEV (reference sequence). The CDR3 coding sequence is TGTGCCAGCAGTACTAGCGGGGCCGGGGCCAAAAACATTCAGTACTTC. Protein sequence: CASSTSGAGAKNIQYF.

In regard to this clonotype: A single base separates this from a much larger clone, so it may be a read error. The rearrangement links TRBV11-3 to TRBJ2-1; tentative D call: TRBD1 (5 bases). V was shortened by 5 bases and J by 10 bases, with 24 bases between the two germline ends. From germline, CDR1 is SGHNT and CDR2 YENEEA. The CDR3 is 16 amino acids. The CDR3 DNA reads TGTGCCAGCAGCAAATCCGAGACAGTAGTTTCAGGGGAGCAGTTCTTC. Residues: CASSKSETVVSGEQFF.

The chain employs TRBV19 and TRBJ2-3, with 7 bases aligning to TRBD2. CDR1 and CDR2 from the germline V gene are LNHDA and SQIVND (reference sequence). V shed 5 bases and J 5 bases; nucleotides not matched to a gene: 10. The CDR3 has 15 amino acids. The CDR3, as DNA: TGTGCCAGTAGTCTTGGCGGGAGCTGGGGAGATACGCAGTATTTT. Its translation: CASSLGGSWGDTQYF.

In regard to this clonotype: Given a much more abundant clone one base away, this may be a read error. The chain is built from TRBV2 and TRBJ2-5, with D uncertain. Germline values: CDR1 SNHLY, CDR2 FYNNEI. The CDR3 is 12 amino acids. The CDR3 sequence is CAGSRTQETQYF. The CDR3 DNA follows: TGTGCCGGCAGCCGAACCCAAGAGACCCAGTACTTC.

The V and J genes are TRBV24-1 and TRBJ2-3; tentative D call: TRBD1 (6 bases). Trimming took 5 bases from V and 3 from J, leaving 8 bases between them. The germline gives CDR1 KGHDR, CDR2 SFDVKD. CDR3 length: 13 residues. In DNA form, the CDR3 reads TGTGCCACCAGTGGAGACAGGACAGATACGCAGTATTTT. It encodes CATSGDRTDTQYF.

On this clonotype: This may stem from a read error, because a much larger clone lies one nucleotide away. The chain recombines TRBV30 with TRBJ2-1, with 10 bases aligning to TRBD2. With V trimmed by 2 bases and J by 8 bases, 6 bases remained unmatched. The CDR3 loop spans 14 amino acids. The germline CDR1 and CDR2 sequences are GTSNPN and SVGIG (reference sequence). CDR3 bases: TGTGCCTGGAGTCGGGGACTAGCGTTACATGAGCAGTTCTTC. It is translated as CAWSRGLALHEQFF.

This clonotype was observed at least ten times. The rearrangement uses TRBV20-1 and TRBJ2-2; 8 nucleotides line up with TRBD2. This CDR3 comprises 14 residues. V was pared by 3 bases and J by 2 bases, with 2 bases of the junction left unmatched. The germline V gene encodes CDR1 DFQATT and CDR2 SNEGSKA (reference sequence). The chain's CDR3 is CSASGGANTGELFF. The CDR3 DNA reads TGCAGTGCTAGCGGGGGGGCCAACACCGGGGAGCTGTTTTTT.

CDR3 protein: CASSLGGQRGETQYF. The CDR3, as DNA: TGCGCCAGCAGCTTGGGGGGACAGAGAGGAGAGACCCAGTACTTC. V is TRBV5-1 and J is TRBJ2-5; 7 bases fit TRBD1. The germline V gene has CDR1 SGHRS and CDR2 YFSETQ. V gave up 0 bases and J gave up 4 bases; unmatched junction bases: 6. The CDR3 is made up of 15 amino acids.

The chain uses TRBV4-1 and TRBJ2-7; possible D gene TRBD2, 5 bases. Trimming removed 1 base at V and 5 bases at J, with 9 bases between. Germline V lookup: CDR1 MGHRA, CDR2 YSYEKL. The CDR3 extends over 13 amino acids. The CDR3 here is CASSQGTGNEQYF. In DNA form, the CDR3 reads TGCGCCAGCAGCCAAGGAACCGGGAACGAGCAGTACTTC.

The chain recombines TRBV20-1 with TRBJ1-2; the D gene is possibly TRBD1 (6 bases). Germline CDR1 DFQATT, CDR2 SNEGSKA (reference sequence). The CDR3 sequence is 14 residues long. The V end lost 3 bases, the J end lost 6 bases, and 17 bases lay between the germline ends. CDR3 protein: CSASGTIRGNGYTF. The CDR3 bases are TGCAGTGCTAGCGGGACAATAAGGGGTAATGGCTACACCTTC.

The rearrangement links TRBV28 to TRBJ1-1; D is perhaps TRBD1 (5 bases). Germline CDR1 MDHEN, CDR2 SYDVKM. This CDR3 contains 14 residues. V lost 6 bases and J lost 6, with 17 bases in between. CDR3 sequence reads: CASSYDDRVAEAFF. The DNA of the CDR3 is TGTGCCAGCAGCTATGATGACAGAGTCGCTGAAGCTTTCTTT. Based on the CDR3 plus reference TRBV28 and TRBJ1-1, the full variable domain is DVKVTQSSRYLVKRTGEKVFLECVQDMDHENMFWYRQDPGLGLRLIYFSYDVKMKEKGDIPEGYSVSREKKERFSLILESASTNQTSMYLCASSYDDRVAEAFFGQGTRLTVV.